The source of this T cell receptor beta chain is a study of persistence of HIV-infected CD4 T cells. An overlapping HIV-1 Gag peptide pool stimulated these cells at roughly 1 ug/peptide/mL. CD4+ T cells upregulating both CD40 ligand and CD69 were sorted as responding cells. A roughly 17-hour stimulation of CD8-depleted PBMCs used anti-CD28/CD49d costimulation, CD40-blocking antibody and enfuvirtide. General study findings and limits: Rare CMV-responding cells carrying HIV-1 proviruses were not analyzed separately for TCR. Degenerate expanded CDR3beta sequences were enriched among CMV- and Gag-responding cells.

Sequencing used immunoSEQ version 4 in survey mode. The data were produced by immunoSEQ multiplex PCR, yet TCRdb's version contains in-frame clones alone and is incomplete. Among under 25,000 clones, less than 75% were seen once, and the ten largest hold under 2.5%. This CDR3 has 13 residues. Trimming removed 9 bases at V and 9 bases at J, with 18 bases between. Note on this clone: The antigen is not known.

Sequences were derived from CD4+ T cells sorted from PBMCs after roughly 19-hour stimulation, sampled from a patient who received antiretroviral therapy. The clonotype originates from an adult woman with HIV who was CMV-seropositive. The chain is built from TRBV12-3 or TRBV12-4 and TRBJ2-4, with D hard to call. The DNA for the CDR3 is TGTGCCAGTAGTGGGTCCTCGAATCCCATTCAGTACTTC. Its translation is CASSGSSNPIQYF.